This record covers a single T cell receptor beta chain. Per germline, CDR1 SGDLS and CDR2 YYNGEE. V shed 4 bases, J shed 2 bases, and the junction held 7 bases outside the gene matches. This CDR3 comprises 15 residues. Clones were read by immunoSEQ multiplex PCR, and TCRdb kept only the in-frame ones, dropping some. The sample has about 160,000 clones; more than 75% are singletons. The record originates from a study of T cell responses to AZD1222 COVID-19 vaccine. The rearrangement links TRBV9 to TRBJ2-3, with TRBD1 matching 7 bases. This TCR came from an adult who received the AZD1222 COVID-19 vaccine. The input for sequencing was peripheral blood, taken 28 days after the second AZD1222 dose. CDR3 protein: CASSNRGAHTDTQYF. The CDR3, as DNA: TGTGCCAGCAGCAACAGGGGAGCCCACACAGATACGCAGTATTTT. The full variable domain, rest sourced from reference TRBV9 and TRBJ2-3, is DSGVTQTPKHLITATGQRVTLRCSPRSGDLSVYWYQQSLDQGLQFLIQYYNGEERAKGNILERFSAQQFPDLHSELNLSSLELGDSALYFCASSNRGAHTDTQYFGPGTRLTVL.